This T cell receptor (beta chain) was retrieved from a study of technical replicates of blood from a handful of donors. Assay: immunoSEQ multiplex PCR; the TCRdb copy retains only in-frame clones and omits some. The sample includes around 93,000 clones, roughly 95% of them seen just once. CDR1 is SNHLY and CDR2 is FYNNEI in the germline V gene. This CDR3 is 16 amino acids long. The V end was cut by 4 bases, the J end by 3 bases, with 15 bases between. The source of this sequence is a human donor in good health. Sequencing used T cells isolated from PBMCs. The genes are TRBV2 and TRBJ1-4; D possibly corresponds to TRBD1 (5 bases). CDR3 sequence reads: CASSVLGGKANEKLFF. For the CDR3, the DNA is TGTGCCAGCAGTGTTTTGGGGGGGAAGGCTAATGAAAAACTGTTTTTT.